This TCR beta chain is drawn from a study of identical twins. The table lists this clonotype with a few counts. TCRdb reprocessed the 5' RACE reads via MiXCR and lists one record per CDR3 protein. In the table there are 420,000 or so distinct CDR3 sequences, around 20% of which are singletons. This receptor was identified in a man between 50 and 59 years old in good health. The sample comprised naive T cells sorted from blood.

The CDR3 DNA follows: TGTGCCAGCAGCTCGGGGCCCATCCCCTATGGCTACACCTTC. This sequence encodes CASSSGPIPYGYTF. The chain combines TRBV5-5 with TRBJ1-2; TRBD1 might be the D (5 bases). Germline-derived CDR1 and CDR2 are SGHKS and YYEKEE (reference sequence). Trimming shortened V by 3 bases and J by 4 bases, and 13 bases separated the two germline ends. The length of the CDR3 is 14 residues.